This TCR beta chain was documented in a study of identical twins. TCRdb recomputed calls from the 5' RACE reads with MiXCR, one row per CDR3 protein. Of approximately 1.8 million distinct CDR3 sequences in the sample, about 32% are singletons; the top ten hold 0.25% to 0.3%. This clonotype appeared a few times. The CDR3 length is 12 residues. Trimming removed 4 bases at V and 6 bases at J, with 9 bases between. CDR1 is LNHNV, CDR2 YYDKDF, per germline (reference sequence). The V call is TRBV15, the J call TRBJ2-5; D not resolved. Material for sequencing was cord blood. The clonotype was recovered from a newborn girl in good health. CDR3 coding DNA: TGTGCCACCAGCATCGTAAGGAAGACCCAGTACTTC. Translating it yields CATSIVRKTQYF. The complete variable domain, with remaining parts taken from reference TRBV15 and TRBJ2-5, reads DAMVIQNPRYQVTQFGKPVTLSCSQTLNHNVMYWYQQKSSQAPKLLFHYYDKDFNNEADTPDNFQSRRPNTSFCFLDIRSPGLGDTAMYLCATSIVRKTQYFGPGTRLLVL.